What follows describes a single T cell receptor beta chain. The same CDR3 arises from other DNA sequences in this sample as well. This CDR3 has 14 residues. The V gene's germline CDR1 is MNHEY and CDR2 SMNVEV (reference sequence). Trimming took off 2 bases at V and 1 base at J, with 9 bases between the two ends. The repertoire was sequenced with immunoSEQ multiplex PCR; TCRdb's copy has only in-frame clones and lacks some. Of roughly 2,300,000 clones listed, just under 95% are singletons. This specimen belongs to a study of shared clonotypes between healthy human individuals. Sequenced material: naive CD4+ T cells from PBMCs. Documented subset: CD45RA+ positively selected. V usage is TRBV27 and J usage is TRBJ2-7; D tentatively fits TRBD1 or TRBD2 (5 bases each). The sequence came from a young man in good health. Some clones in this sample may be carry-over from other donors' samples. The DNA for the CDR3 is TGTGCCAGCAGTTTACGGGACGAGTCCTACGAGCAGTACTTC. It translates to CASSLRDESYEQYF.